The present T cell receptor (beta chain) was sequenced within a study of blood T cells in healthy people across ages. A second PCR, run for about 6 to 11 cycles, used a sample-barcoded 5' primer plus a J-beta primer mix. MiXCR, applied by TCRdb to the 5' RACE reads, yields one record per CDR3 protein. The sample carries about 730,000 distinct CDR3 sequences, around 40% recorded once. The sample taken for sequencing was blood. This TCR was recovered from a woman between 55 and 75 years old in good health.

The CDR3 reads CSVVLAGGYNEQYF. In DNA form, the CDR3 reads TGCAGCGTCGTACTAGCGGGAGGCTACAATGAGCAGTACTTC. The chain recombines TRBV29-1 with TRBJ2-1, with 12 bases lining up with TRBD2. The assigned J gene may be wrong: the sequence end matches TRBJ2-7 better. In germline, CDR1 is SQVTM, CDR2 ANQGSEA. The CDR3 is 14 amino acids.